The rows below give T cell receptor beta chains drawn from one sample of a study of tumor and adjacent non-tumor tissue in lung cancer. TCRdb analysed the multiplex PCR reads with MiXCR anew, one entry per CDR3 protein. The sample holds about 110,000 distinct CDR3 sequences; around 82% are singletons and the top ten take 20% to 25%. Sequenced sample: lung tumor tissue. The receptors were gathered from a man aged 65 to 79 with non-small cell lung cancer. The CDR3 runs from the conserved cysteine through the conserved F or W. The D gene is left open where the match is weak. Rows give clone size only sometimes, using once, few, many, or a class for an expanded clone.

TRBJ1-1 | TRBV14 | NA | once | CARCQGPTGEAFF | TGTGCCAGGTGCCAAGGTCCTACAGGTGAAGCTTTCTTT
TRBJ2-3 | TRBV6-2/TRBV6-3 | NA | NA | CASIYPMTLCHHDTQYF | TGTGCCAGCATTTACCCGATGACATTATGCCACCATGATACACAGTATTTT
TRBJ2-3 | TRBV7-9 | NA | NA | CASNLGPINTDTQCF | TGTGCCAGCAACCTCGGGCCGATTAACACAGATACGCAGTGTTTT
TRBJ1-3 | TRBV18 | NA | NA | CASSTSGTGSGNTIYF | TGTGCCAGCTCAACCTCCGGGACGGGCTCTGGAAACACCATATATTTT
TRBJ2-7 | TRBV11-3 | NA | once | CASSSMTGAQEQHF | TGTGCCAGCAGCTCAATGACGGGAGCCCAGGAGCAGCACTTC
TRBJ1-2 | TRBV11-2 | NA | NA | CASSLVRGGYTF | TGTGCCAGCAGCTTAGTACGGGGAGGCTACACCTTC
TRBJ1-2 | TRBV12-3/TRBV12-4 | NA | NA | CASSPGLGYSGYGYTF | TGTGCCAGCAGTCCGGGACTCGGCTACTCAGGCTATGGCTACACCTTC
TRBJ2-7 | TRBV5-6 | TRBD1 | NA | CASSLDRVYEQCF | TGTGCAAGCAGTTTGGACAGGGTCTACGAACAGTGCTTC
TRBJ1-1 | TRBV6-5 | NA | NA | CANSYSNSDIEAFF | TGTGCCAACAGTTACTCGAATTCGGACATTGAAGCTTTCTTT
TRBJ1-2 | TRBV6-6 | TRBD1 | NA | CASLQGVDGYTF | TGTGCCAGCCTACAGGGGGTGGATGGCTACACCTTC
TRBJ2-5 | TRBV29-1 | NA | NA | CSAKPYIQTDQETHYF | TGCAGTGCCAAGCCCTACATCCAGACAGATCAAGAGACCCATTACTTC
TRBJ2-7 | TRBV13 | NA | NA | CANSSAPQGHRYEQYF | TGTGCCAACAGCTCAGCTCCCCAGGGACACCGCTACGAACAGTATTTC
TRBJ2-3 | TRBV11-2 | TRBD2 | NA | CASSLISCLAGGASTDTQYF | TGTGCCAGCAGTTTAATATCATGCCTAGCGGGGGGAGCTAGCACAGATACGCAGTATTTT
TRBJ1-4 | TRBV6-5 | NA | once | CASRAGRGRGEKLFF | TGTGCCAGCAGAGCTGGACGCGGGAGAGGTGAAAAACTGTTTTTT
TRBJ1-2 | TRBV12-3/TRBV12-4 | TRBD1 | NA | CVGSLLTGIGYGYTF | TGTGTCGGCAGTTTATTGACAGGGATTGGCTATGGCTACACCTTC
TRBJ2-5 | TRBV11-3 | NA | NA | CASSLEISRDETQYF | TGTGCCAGCAGCTTAGAGATTAGTCGGGACGAGACCCAGTACTTC
TRBJ1-6 | TRBV6-2/TRBV6-3 | NA | NA | CASSWPLPDSPLHF | TGTGCCAGCAGCTGGCCGCTACCCGATTCACCCCTCCACTTT
TRBJ1-1 | TRBV6-2/TRBV6-3 | TRBD1 | many | CASKIQGAYTEAFF | TGTGCCAGCAAGATACAGGGGGCGTACACTGAAGCTTTCTTT
TRBJ2-7 | TRBV4-2 | TRBD1 | NA | CASNRGQGLYKQYF | TGTGCCAGCAACCGAGGACAGGGTCTCTACAAGCAGTACTTC
TRBJ1-1 | TRBV29-1 | NA | NA | CSVLEFGGMYTEAFF | TGCAGCGTTCTTGAATTCGGGGGAATGTACACTGAAGCTTTCTTT
TRBJ2-3 | TRBV29-1 | NA | NA | CSVDLALNMQYF | TGCAGTGTTGACCTAGCGCTGAATATGCAGTATTTT
TRBJ1-5 | TRBV4-1 | NA | NA | CASSLLDSNRPHHF | TGCGCCAGCAGCCTCCTGGACAGCAATCGGCCCCATCATTTT
TRBJ2-7 | TRBV13 | NA | NA | CASSLGQAQEQYF | TGTGCCAGCAGCTTAGGGCAGGCCCAGGAGCAGTACTTC
TRBJ2-7 | TRBV13 | NA | once | CAMSSTTGDEQYF | TGTGCCATGAGCTCAACAACGGGGGACGAGCAGTACTTC
TRBJ2-7 | TRBV4-1 | TRBD1 | NA | CANSQGFDRVHKQYF | TGCGCCAACAGCCAAGGGTTTGACAGGGTCCACAAGCAGTACTTC
TRBJ1-4 | TRBV14 | TRBD1 | many | CASSHPRGDNGEKLFF | TGTGCCAGCAGCCATCCCAGGGGGGATAACGGCGAAAAACTGTTTTTT
TRBJ2-7 | TRBV12-3/TRBV12-4 | NA | NA | CASSLIPYEQYF | TGTGCCAGCAGTTTAATCCCCTACGAGCAGTATTTC
TRBJ2-3 | TRBV10-2 | TRBD2 | many | CATGYVPAGGADTQYF | TGCGCCACCGGGTACGTCCCAGCGGGGGGCGCAGATACGCAGTATTTT
TRBJ2-2 | TRBV11-2 | NA | once | CVNSLGSQSGELFF | TGTGTCAACAGCCTGGGCAGTCAGTCCGGGGAGCTGTTTTTT
TRBJ2-1 | TRBV11-1 | TRBD1 | NA | CTSSPRPGQGPHEQFF | TGTACTAGCAGCCCCCGGCCGGGACAGGGACCACATGAGCAGTTCTTC
TRBJ1-2 | TRBV6-5 | NA | NA | CASRPPSGVRGYYGYTF | TGTGCCAGCAGACCTCCGAGCGGGGTGCGAGGTTACTATGGCTACACCTTC
TRBJ2-2 | TRBV6-2/TRBV6-3 | NA | NA | CASSINPRDHTGELFF | TGTGCCAGCAGTATAAACCCCCGCGATCACACCGGGGAGCTGTTTTTT
TRBJ1-2 | TRBV12-3/TRBV12-4 | TRBD1 | NA | CASSLKRTGCNYGYTF | TGTGCCAGCAGTTTAAAAAGGACAGGTTGTAACTATGGCTACACCTTC
TRBJ2-3 | TRBV11-2 | NA | NA | CACSLTQGGSTDMRYF | TGTGCCTGCAGCTTAACTCAGGGTGGAAGCACAGATATGCGGTATTTT
TRBJ2-7 | TRBV6-6 | TRBD2 | NA | CASSLTSDSFEQYF | TGTGCCAGTAGTTTAACTAGCGACTCCTTCGAGCAGTACTTC
TRBJ2-7 | TRBV11-1 | NA | NA | CGSSLFGGYEHYF | TGTGGGAGCAGCTTGTTTGGTGGATACGAGCACTACTTC
TRBJ2-5 | TRBV11-3 | NA | NA | CASQSGWGRETQYF | TGTGCCAGCCAATCCGGCTGGGGGCGGGAGACCCAGTACTTC
TRBJ1-5 | TRBV6-1 | NA | NA | CASRVYSNQPRHF | TGTGCCAGCCGGGTTTATAGCAATCAGCCCCGGCATTTT
TRBJ2-5 | TRBV5-4 | TRBD2 | NA | CVSRSGLGTSEGTQYF | TGTGTCAGCAGGTCTGGATTGGGGACTAGTGAAGGGACCCAGTACTTC
TRBJ1-1 | TRBV7-8 | NA | NA | CASSLTIGSEAIF | TGTGCCAGCAGCTTAACCATTGGCAGTGAAGCTATCTTT
TRBJ1-6 | TRBV28 | NA | NA | CTSGTSDGRNSPLHF | TGTACCAGCGGTACCTCGGACGGCCGCAATTCACCTCTCCACTTT
TRBJ2-1 | TRBV29-1 | TRBD2 | NA | CGVEDHTSGIYNEQFF | TGCGGTGTAGAAGATCACACTAGCGGCATCTACAATGAGCAGTTCTTC
TRBJ2-3 | TRBV11-2 | NA | NA | CVSSLIPGSNMQYF | TGTGTCAGCAGCCTAATCCCAGGGTCAAATATGCAGTATTTT
TRBJ2-1 | TRBV10-3 | NA | NA | CAISFDSVYNEQFF | TGTGCCATCAGTTTTGATAGCGTATACAATGAGCAGTTCTTC
TRBJ1-6 | TRBV29-1 | NA | NA | CSVNDRDWSPLHF | TGCAGCGTTAATGATAGGGATTGGTCACCCCTCCACTTT
TRBJ1-1 | TRBV20-1 | NA | NA | CSARDLERVGSEAFF | TGTAGTGCTAGAGATCTTGAAAGAGTAGGCTCTGAAGCTTTCTTT
TRBJ2-7 | TRBV11-2 | NA | NA | CASSLYVPEHYF | TGTGCCAGCAGCTTATATGTGCCGGAACACTACTTC
TRBJ1-1 | TRBV7-6 | NA | NA | CASSLSTASIEAFF | TGTGCCAGCAGCTTATCAACTGCGAGCATTGAAGCTTTCTTT
TRBJ2-7 | TRBV28 | NA | NA | CASSLLLIGVGSSYEQYF | TGTGCCAGCAGTTTACTGCTCATAGGGGTCGGAAGCTCCTACGAGCAGTACTTC
TRBJ2-7 | TRBV12-3/TRBV12-4 | NA | NA | CASSSDGGSYEQYF | TGTGCCAGCAGTTCAGACGGGGGATCCTACGAGCAGTACTTC
TRBJ2-1 | TRBV29-1 | NA | few | CSIGTTGYIEQFF | TGCAGCATTGGAACGACAGGATACATTGAGCAGTTCTTC